One and the same sample provided the 30 T cell receptor beta chains below, sequenced in a study of blood T cell repertoires in COVID-19. Here immunoSEQ multiplex PCR was the method, and the copy in TCRdb shows in-frame clones only, minus some. The sample yields some 400,000 clones, around 87% seen once. Material: peripheral blood. The receptors stem from a woman aged 55-69 years with COVID-19, enrolled during active disease.

The CDR3 is CASSYTGTGDTEAFF. The DNA of the CDR3 is TGCGCCAGCAGCTATACCGGGACAGGGGATACTGAAGCTTTCTTT. This chain connects TRBV5-1 to TRBJ1-1, with 10 bases lining up with TRBD1. The germline CDR1 and CDR2 sequences are SGHRS and YFSETQ. This CDR3 region has 15 residues. J gave up 5 bases and V 3 bases, and 7 bases lay outside the gene matches.

The chain is built from TRBV7-8 and TRBJ2-7; TRBD1 agrees at 7 bases. The germline CDR1 and CDR2 sequences are SGHVS and FQNEAQ. J gave up 3 bases and V 4 bases, and 9 bases lay outside the gene matches. The CDR3 loop spans 15 amino acids. CDR3 in amino acids: CASSWAGQVGYEQYF. CDR3 bases: TGTGCCAGCAGCTGGGCCGGACAGGTCGGCTACGAGCAGTACTTC. The full variable domain, with the rest looked up from reference TRBV7-8 and TRBJ2-7, is GAGVSQSPRYKVAKRGQDVALRCDPISGHVSLFWYQQALGQGPEFLTYFQNEAQLDKSGLPSDRFFAERPEGSVSTLKIQRTQQEDSAVYLCASSWAGQVGYEQYFGPGTRLTVT.

Here the CDR3 reads CASSLRQGSGYTF. DNA of the CDR3: TGTGCCAGCAGCCTCAGACAGGGAAGCGGCTACACCTTC. The chain has TRBV11-3 and TRBJ1-2; 7 nucleotides line up with TRBD1. Germline V gives CDR1 SGHNT, CDR2 YENEEA. V lost 5 bases and J lost 8; bases outside the gene matches: 8. The CDR3 sequence is 13 residues long.

The genes are TRBV2 and TRBJ2-1, with a possible D match to TRBD2 (6 bases). This CDR3 contains 13 residues. Trimming left V 3 bases short and J 7 bases short, with 10 bases between. Germline CDR1 is SNHLY and CDR2 is FYNNEI. The CDR3 DNA sequence: TGTGCCAGCAGTGAGGGGGGACCGAATGAGCAGTTCTTC. It is translated as CASSEGGPNEQFF.

The chain has TRBV6-5 and TRBJ1-6; 9 positions agree with TRBD1. The ends lost 6 bases at V and 6 bases at J; junction bases unmatched: 6. From germline, CDR1 is MNHEY and CDR2 SVGAGI. The CDR3 covers 15 residues. This CDR3 is CASSWDRASNSPLHF. Here the CDR3 DNA reads TGTGCCAGCAGCTGGGACAGGGCCTCTAATTCACCCCTCCACTTT.

This sequence joins TRBV15 and TRBJ1-5; TRBD1 aligns across 7 bases. V shed 3 bases, J shed 4 bases, and the junction held 3 bases outside the gene matches. The CDR3 is 14 amino acids. Germline CDR1 LNHNV, CDR2 YYDKDF (reference sequence). The DNA of the CDR3 is TGTGCCACCAGCAGGGAGGACAGGAATCAGCCCCAGCATTTT. This encodes CATSREDRNQPQHF.

The chain links TRBV7-7 to TRBJ2-1, with D possibly matching TRBD2 (6 bases). CDR1 and CDR2 (germline): SSHAT, FNYEAQ (reference sequence). The CDR3 loop spans 15 amino acids. With 1 base removed from V and 10 bases from J, the gap between germline ends came to 17 bases. The CDR3, as DNA: TGTGCCAGCAGCTTAGGGGTCAGCAGCCGGGAGGAGCAGTTCTTC. Its protein is CASSLGVSSREEQFF.

The V and J genes are TRBV18 and TRBJ2-2; D unclear. The CDR3 length is 13 residues. Between the trimmed V and J ends, which lost 1 base and 6 bases, there was a span of 6 bases. Germline V gives CDR1 KGHSH, CDR2 LQKENI. The CDR3 here is CASSPLIAGELFF. The CDR3, as DNA: TGTGCCAGCTCACCACTTATAGCCGGGGAGCTGTTTTTT.

The rearrangement joins TRBV4-1 to TRBJ2-7; 10 positions match TRBD1. The length of the CDR3 is 17 residues. V lost 4 bases, J lost 3 bases, and 12 bases stayed unmatched. From germline, CDR1 is MGHRA and CDR2 YSYEKL. The CDR3 here is CASSPRTGGAEVYEQYF. DNA of the CDR3: TGCGCCAGCAGCCCCCGGACAGGGGGGGCCGAAGTCTACGAGCAGTACTTC.

This clone was seen a single time. This chain uses TRBV18 with TRBJ2-7; possibly TRBD1 for D (6 bases). Germline V gene lookup returns CDR1 KGHSH and CDR2 LQKENI. The CDR3 consists of 15 residues. Deletions cut 1 base from V and 7 bases from J, with 17 bases between. CDR3 residues: CASSPQQGSLGEQYF. For the CDR3, the DNA is TGTGCCAGCTCACCACAACAGGGAAGTTTGGGTGAGCAGTACTTC.

V is TRBV14 and J is TRBJ2-7; 9 bases match TRBD2. Losses at the gene ends were 7 bases for V and 4 bases for J; bases not matched to a gene: 8. This CDR3 comprises 14 residues. Germline V gives CDR1 SGHDN, CDR2 FVKESK. DNA of the CDR3: TGTGCCAGCAACCTAGCGGGGAGACAATACGAGCAGTACTTC. It specifies CASNLAGRQYEQYF. Full variable domain (outside the CDR3, taken from reference TRBV14 and TRBJ2-7): EAGVTQFPSHSVIEKGQTVTLRCDPISGHDNLYWYRRVMGKEIKFLLHFVKESKQDESGMPNNRFLAERTGGTYSTLKVQPAELEDSGVYFCASNLAGRQYEQYFGPGTRLTVT.

The chain carries TRBV4-2 and TRBJ2-3, with a tentative D call TRBD2 (6 bases). V was trimmed by 4 bases and J by 0 bases, leaving 11 bases between them. The CDR3 totals 15 residues. CDR1 is LGHNA, CDR2 YNFKEQ, per germline. CDR3 sequence reads: CASSPFRGSTDTQYF. In DNA form, the CDR3 reads TGTGCCAGCAGCCCCTTTCGGGGGAGCACAGATACGCAGTATTTT.

The rearrangement joins TRBV28 to TRBJ2-3; unclear D gene. This CDR3 contains 15 residues. Germline V gene lookup returns CDR1 MDHEN and CDR2 SYDVKM. Trimming removed 6 bases at V and 3 bases at J, with 16 bases between. CDR3 amino acids: CASSTFPMRTDTQYF. The CDR3 nucleotides read TGTGCCAGCAGCACTTTCCCCATGCGAACAGATACGCAGTATTTT. Full variable domain (rest looked up from reference TRBV28 and TRBJ2-3): DVKVTQSSRYLVKRTGEKVFLECVQDMDHENMFWYRQDPGLGLRLIYFSYDVKMKEKGDIPEGYSVSREKKERFSLILESASTNQTSMYLCASSTFPMRTDTQYFGPGTRLTVL.

The rearrangement links TRBV5-1 to TRBJ2-7, with 8 nucleotides matching TRBD1. V shed 7 bases, J shed 5 bases, and the junction held 8 bases outside the gene matches. The CDR3 has 13 residues. CDR1 and CDR2 (germline): SGHRS, YFSETQ. The CDR3 DNA reads TGCGCCAGCGGACTGCAGGGGGCCGACGAGCAGTACTTC. Amino acids: CASGLQGADEQYF.

The V gene is TRBV5-1, the J gene TRBJ1-1; D gene unclear. This CDR3 spans 15 amino acids. The germline CDR1 and CDR2 sequences are SGHRS and YFSETQ. The V gene lost 0 bases and the J gene lost 1 base, with 10 bases spanning the gap. DNA for the CDR3: TGCGCCAGCAGCTTGGATCGGGGAGGGAACACTGAAGCTTTCTTT. It specifies CASSLDRGGNTEAFF.

Written as DNA, the CDR3 is TGTGCCAGCAGCCCCGCCGGGACTAGAGGCGAGCAGTACTTC. It translates to CASSPAGTRGEQYF. The rearrangement uses TRBV7-3 and TRBJ2-7; 8 positions match TRBD2. The V gene end was trimmed by 5 bases and the J gene end by 6 bases; junction bases not matched to a gene: 9. Germline CDR1 is SGHTA and CDR2 is FQGTGA. The CDR3 sequence is 14 residues long.

This chain uses TRBV19 with TRBJ1-1, with D tentatively TRBD1 (5 bases). Germline CDR1 reads LNHDA; CDR2 reads SQIVND (reference sequence). The CDR3 totals 15 residues. Deletions cut 5 bases from V and 3 bases from J, with 16 bases between. The CDR3 DNA reads TGTGCCAGTAGTGACCGGGGACGGGGGTACACTGAAGCTTTCTTT. Its translation: CASSDRGRGYTEAFF. The full variable domain, with the rest looked up from reference TRBV19 and TRBJ1-1, is DGGITQSPKYLFRKEGQNVTLSCEQNLNHDAMYWYRQDPGQGLRLIYYSQIVNDFQKGDIAEGYSVSREKKESFPLTVTSAQKNPTAFYLCASSDRGRGYTEAFFGQGTRLTVV.

This sequence joins TRBV9 and TRBJ1-3; D not certain. CDR1 SGDLS and CDR2 YYNGEE come from the germline V gene. Trimming removed 3 bases from V and 0 bases from J, with 10 bases in between. This CDR3 is built from 15 residues. The CDR3 protein is CASSGWRSSGNTIYF. CDR3 bases: TGTGCCAGCAGCGGGTGGAGGAGCTCTGGAAACACCATATATTTT.

The chain is built from TRBV11-2 and TRBJ2-3; TRBD2 matches 9 bases. This CDR3 has 15 amino acids. Trimming cost V 3 bases and J 6 bases; bases outside gene matches: 7. Germline CDR1 SGHAT, CDR2 FQNNGV. The CDR3, as DNA: TGTGCCAGCAGCTTCGATGGGACTAGCTCGGATACGCAGTATTTT. It translates to CASSFDGTSSDTQYF.

V gene TRBV5-1 combines with J gene TRBJ2-5; 10 nucleotides line up with TRBD2. Trimming at V came to 0 bases and at J to 6 bases, leaving 5 bases not matched to a gene. Germline values: CDR1 SGHRS, CDR2 YFSETQ. The length of the CDR3 is 15 residues. The CDR3 loop reads CASSLASGGAKTQYF. The DNA of the CDR3 is TGCGCCAGCAGCTTGGCCAGCGGGGGGGCTAAGACCCAGTACTTC.

The J gene is TRBJ1-1, the V gene TRBV12-5; unclear D gene. This CDR3 is 13 amino acids long. Trimming cost V 2 bases and J 5 bases, with 9 bases left between them. Germline lookup yields CDR1 LGHNT and CDR2 FRNRAP. Here the CDR3 DNA reads TGTGCTAGTGGTTTGAGAGGGAAAACTGAAGCTTTCTTT. Protein product: CASGLRGKTEAFF.

The chain has TRBV6-5 and TRBJ1-5; unclear D gene. CDR1 and CDR2 from the germline V gene are MNHEY and SVGAGI. The CDR3 totals 13 residues. The V and J ends lost 4 bases and 6 bases respectively, with 10 bases between them. The CDR3 DNA follows: TGTGCCAGCAGTTCCCCGGGGATTCAGCCCCAGCATTTT. Protein: CASSSPGIQPQHF.

The V call is TRBV30, the J call TRBJ1-2; weak D call: TRBD1 (5 bases). The CDR3 consists of 13 residues. Looked up from germline, CDR1 is GTSNPN and CDR2 is SVGIG (reference sequence). V lost 2 bases, J lost 3 bases, and 10 bases lay in between. CDR3 nucleotides: TGTGCCTGGAGTCCAGGGACTCACTATGGCTACACCTTC. As protein: CAWSPGTHYGYTF.

The rearrangement joins TRBV2 to TRBJ1-5, with TRBD1 as a possible D gene (5 bases). V dropped 5 bases and J dropped 1 base, with 15 bases sitting between them. This CDR3 is built from 16 residues. CDR1 is SNHLY, CDR2 FYNNEI, per germline. The CDR3 region is CASSWRRGPSNQPQHF. Written as DNA, the CDR3 is TGTGCCAGCAGTTGGAGGAGGGGTCCCAGCAATCAGCCCCAGCATTTT.

This clone is a singleton in its sample. This chain links TRBV4-1 with TRBJ2-1; 10 nucleotides line up with TRBD1. V gave up 1 base and J gave up 8 bases; unmatched junction bases: 17. The CDR3 length is 19 residues. Germline V lookup: CDR1 MGHRA, CDR2 YSYEKL. CDR3 in amino acids: CASSQARGRTGGERYEQFF. The CDR3 DNA sequence: TGCGCCAGCAGCCAAGCCCGAGGGAGGACAGGGGGTGAGAGGTATGAGCAGTTCTTC.

The chain is built from TRBV5-1 and TRBJ1-4; possibly TRBD1 for D (5 bases). The germline V gene encodes CDR1 SGHRS and CDR2 YFSETQ. This CDR3 region has 15 residues. V was cut by 2 bases and J by 0 bases, with 8 bases left in between. The CDR3 here is CASSFTGATNEKLFF. The CDR3, as DNA: TGCGCCAGCAGCTTTACAGGAGCAACTAATGAAAAACTGTTTTTT.

The chain couples TRBV6-5 to TRBJ1-1, with D perhaps matching TRBD1 (6 bases). The CDR3 totals 14 residues. The V end lost 2 bases, the J end lost 3 bases, and 10 bases lay between the germline ends. Germline CDR1 MNHEY, CDR2 SVGAGI. The CDR3 spells CASSYRGGHTEAFF. For the CDR3, the DNA is TGTGCCAGCAGTTACAGGGGGGGTCACACTGAAGCTTTCTTT.

V is TRBV6-4 and J is TRBJ1-5, with TRBD1 as a possible D gene (5 bases). The V end lost 2 bases, the J end lost 0 bases, and 14 bases lay between the germline ends. CDR1 and CDR2 (germline): MRHNA, SNTAGT. The CDR3 contains 17 residues. This CDR3 reads CASSDIQGTYSNQPQHF. The CDR3 DNA sequence: TGTGCCAGCAGTGACATCCAAGGGACTTATAGCAATCAGCCCCAGCATTTT.

This chain links TRBV7-3 with TRBJ1-2; 7 bases map to TRBD1. CDR1 and CDR2 (germline): SGHTA, FQGTGA. This CDR3 region has 15 residues. The V gene end was trimmed by 0 bases and the J gene end by 8 bases; junction bases not matched to a gene: 9. This CDR3 is CASSLTPGQFDGYTF. Written as DNA, the CDR3 is TGTGCCAGCAGCTTAACACCGGGACAGTTCGACGGCTACACCTTC. Filled out from reference TRBV7-3 and TRBJ1-2, the complete variable domain reads GAGVSQTPSNKVTEKGKYVELRCDPISGHTALYWYRQSLGQGPEFLIYFQGTGAADDSGLPNDRFFAVRPEGSVSTLKIQRTERGDSAVYLCASSLTPGQFDGYTFGSGTRLTVV.

This chain uses TRBV3-1 (or the pseudogene TRBV3-2) with TRBJ1-5; D might be TRBD1 (6 bases). Germline CDR1 reads LGHDT; CDR2 reads YNNKEL (reference sequence). This CDR3 spans 16 amino acids. With 1 base removed from V and 1 base from J, the gap between germline ends came to 11 bases. CDR3 loop: CASSQGAQGSNQPQHF. DNA of the CDR3: TGTGCCAGCAGCCAAGGCGCGCAGGGGAGCAATCAGCCCCAGCATTTT.